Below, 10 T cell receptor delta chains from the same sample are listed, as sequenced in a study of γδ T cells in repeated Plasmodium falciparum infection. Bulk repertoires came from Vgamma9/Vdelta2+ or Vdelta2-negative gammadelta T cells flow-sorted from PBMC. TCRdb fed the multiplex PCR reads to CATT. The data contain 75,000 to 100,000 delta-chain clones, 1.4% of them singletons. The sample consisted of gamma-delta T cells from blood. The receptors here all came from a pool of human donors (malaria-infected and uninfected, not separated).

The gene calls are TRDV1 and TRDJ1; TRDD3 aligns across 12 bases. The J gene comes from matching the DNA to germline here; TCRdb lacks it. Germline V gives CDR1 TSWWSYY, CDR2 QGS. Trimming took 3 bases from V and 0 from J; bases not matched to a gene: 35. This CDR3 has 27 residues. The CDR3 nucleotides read TGTGCTCTTGGGGATCACCCCTCTTCCCCCGGCCCGAGCACCTACTGGGGGATACTCCTGTACACCGATAAACTCATCTTT. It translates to CALGDHPSSPGPSTYWGILLYTDKLIF.

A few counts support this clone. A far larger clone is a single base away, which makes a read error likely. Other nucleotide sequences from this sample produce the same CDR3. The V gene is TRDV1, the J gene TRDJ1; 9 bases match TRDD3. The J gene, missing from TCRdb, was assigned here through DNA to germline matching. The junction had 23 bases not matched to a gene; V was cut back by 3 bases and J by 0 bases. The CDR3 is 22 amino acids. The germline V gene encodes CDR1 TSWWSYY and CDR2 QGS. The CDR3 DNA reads TGTGCTCTTGGGGACACCCTTTACTCCATGACGTACTGGGGGACTTACACCGATAAACTCATCTTT. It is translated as CALGDTLYSMTYWGTYTDKLIF.

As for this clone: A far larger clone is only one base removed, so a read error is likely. This CDR3 reads CALGVGPTGGYYRDTRQMFF. CDR3 in DNA: TGTGCTCTTGGGGTCGGTCCTACTGGGGGATACTACAGGGACACCCGACAGATGTTTTTC. The J gene is TRDJ3, the V gene TRDV1, with 12 bases that match TRDD3. The CDR3 is made up of 20 amino acids. Germline values: CDR1 TSWWSYY, CDR2 QGS. V dropped 4 bases and J dropped 5; count of bases not matched to a gene: 12.

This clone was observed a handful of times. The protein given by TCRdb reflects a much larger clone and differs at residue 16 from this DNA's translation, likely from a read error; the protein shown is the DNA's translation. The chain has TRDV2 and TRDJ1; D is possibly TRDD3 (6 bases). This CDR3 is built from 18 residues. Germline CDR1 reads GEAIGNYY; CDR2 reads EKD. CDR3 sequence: CACDTWGSCKGNTDKPIF. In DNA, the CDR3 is TGTGCCTGTGACACTTGGGGATCCTGTAAGGGGAACACCGATAAACCCATCTTT.

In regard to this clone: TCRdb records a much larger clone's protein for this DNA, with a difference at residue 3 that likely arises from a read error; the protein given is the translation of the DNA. CDR3 residues: CAPSPSYRPLGDTPYTDKLIF. The CDR3 DNA follows: TGTGCTCCGTCGCCTTCCTACAGACCACTGGGGGATACACCGTACACCGATAAACTCATCTTT. The chain uses TRDV1 and TRDJ1; TRDD3 matches at 12 bases. TCRdb leaves out the J gene; it was filled in here by matching the DNA to germline. Germline V gene lookup returns CDR1 TSWWSYY and CDR2 QGS. The J segment lost 0 bases and the V segment lost 10 bases, leaving 24 bases of the junction unmatched. The CDR3 totals 21 residues.

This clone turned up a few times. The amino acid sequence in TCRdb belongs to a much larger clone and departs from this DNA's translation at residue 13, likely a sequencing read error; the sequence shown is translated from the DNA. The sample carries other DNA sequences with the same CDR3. The CDR3 region has the DNA TGTGCCTGTGATCAATGCCGCCCCTCCAAGCCCGATAGACTCATCTTT. It specifies CACDQCRPSKPDRLIF. The chain couples TRDV2 to TRDJ1; D uncertain. This CDR3 is 16 amino acids long. Looked up from germline, CDR1 is GEAIGNYY and CDR2 is EKD.

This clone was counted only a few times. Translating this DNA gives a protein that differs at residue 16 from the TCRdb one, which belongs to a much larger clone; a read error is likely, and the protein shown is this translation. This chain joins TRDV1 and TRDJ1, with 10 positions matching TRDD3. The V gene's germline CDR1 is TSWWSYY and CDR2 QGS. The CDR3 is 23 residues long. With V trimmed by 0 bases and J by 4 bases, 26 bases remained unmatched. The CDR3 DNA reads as TGTGCTCTTGGGGAACTTGAGTACTGGGGGATCTATAAGGGTCCTCATGGCGGCGATAAACTCATCTTT. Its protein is CALGELEYWGIYKGPHGGDKLIF.

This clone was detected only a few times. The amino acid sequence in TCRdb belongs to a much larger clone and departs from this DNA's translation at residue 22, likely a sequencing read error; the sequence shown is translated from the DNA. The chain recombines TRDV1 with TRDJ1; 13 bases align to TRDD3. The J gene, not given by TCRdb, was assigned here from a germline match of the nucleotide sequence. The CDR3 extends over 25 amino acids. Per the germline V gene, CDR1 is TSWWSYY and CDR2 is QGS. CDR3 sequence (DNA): TGTGCTCTTGGGGACCCTTTGTTCCTTCCGGTAACTGGGGGATACGCTCACTTGTACACCGATAGACTCATCTTT. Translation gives CALGDPLFLPVTGGYAHLYTDRLIF.

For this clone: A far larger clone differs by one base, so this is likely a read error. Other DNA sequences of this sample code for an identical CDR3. The CDR3 sequence is CALVTISLPTYWMGFYTDKLIF. The CDR3 bases are TGTGCTCTTGTAACCATCTCACTTCCTACTTACTGGATGGGCTTTTACACTGATAAACTCATCTTT. The chain joins TRDV1 to TRDJ1, with 8 bases identical to TRDD2. No J gene was available from TCRdb, and it was assigned here by a germline match of the DNA. This CDR3 comprises 22 residues. Per the germline V gene, CDR1 is TSWWSYY and CDR2 is QGS.

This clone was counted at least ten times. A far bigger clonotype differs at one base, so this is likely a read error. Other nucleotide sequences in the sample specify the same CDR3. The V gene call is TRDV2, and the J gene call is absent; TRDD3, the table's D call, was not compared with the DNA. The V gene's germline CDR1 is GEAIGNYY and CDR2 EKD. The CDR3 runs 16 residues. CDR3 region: CACDTLGARYTDKLIF. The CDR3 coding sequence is TGTGCCTGTGACACTTTAGGGGCCCGTTACACCGATAAACTCATCTTC.